This T cell receptor beta chain was identified during a study of identical twins. TCRdb independently ran MiXCR on the 5' RACE reads; one entry per CDR3 protein. In the table there are around 1.7 million distinct CDR3 sequences, about 31% of which are singletons. The sample holds many counts of this clonotype. One junction end does not reproduce the germline sequence, and a read error may be involved. Germline CDR1 is SSHAT and CDR2 is FNYEAQ (reference sequence). The CDR3 sequence is 15 residues long. Sequences were obtained from cord blood. This sequence was found in a newborn girl in good health. The chain uses TRBV7-7 and TRBJ2-3; a possible D gene is TRBD2 (6 bases). The CDR3, as DNA: TGTGCTAGCAGCTTACCGGGACTTCCCACAGATACGCAGTATTTT. Encoded protein: CASSLPGLPTDTQYF.